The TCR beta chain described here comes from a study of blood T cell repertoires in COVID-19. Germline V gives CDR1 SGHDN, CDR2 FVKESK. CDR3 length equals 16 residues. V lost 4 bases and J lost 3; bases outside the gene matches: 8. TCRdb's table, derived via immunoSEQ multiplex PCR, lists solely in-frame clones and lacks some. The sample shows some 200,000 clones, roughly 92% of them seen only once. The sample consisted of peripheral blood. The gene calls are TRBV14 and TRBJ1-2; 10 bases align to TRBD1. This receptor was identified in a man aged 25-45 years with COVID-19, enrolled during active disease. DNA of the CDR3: TGTGCCAGCAGCCGAGCCGGGACAGGGGTCTACTATGGCTACACCTTC. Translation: CASSRAGTGVYYGYTF.